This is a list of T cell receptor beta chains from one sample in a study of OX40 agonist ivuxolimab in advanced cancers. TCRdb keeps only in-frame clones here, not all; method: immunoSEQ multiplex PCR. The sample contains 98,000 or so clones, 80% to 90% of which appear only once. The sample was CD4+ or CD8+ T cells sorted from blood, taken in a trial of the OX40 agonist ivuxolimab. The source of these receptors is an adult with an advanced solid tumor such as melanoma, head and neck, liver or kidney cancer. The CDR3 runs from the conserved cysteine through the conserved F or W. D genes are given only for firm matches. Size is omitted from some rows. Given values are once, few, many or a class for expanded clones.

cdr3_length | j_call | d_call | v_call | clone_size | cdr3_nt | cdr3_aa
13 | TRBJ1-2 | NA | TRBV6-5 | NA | TGTGCCAGCAGGGACTCCGTAATGGGAGGCTACACCTTC | CASRDSVMGGYTF
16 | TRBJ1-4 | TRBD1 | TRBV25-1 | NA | TGTGCCAGCAGTTGGGGACAGGCCGGAACTAATGAAAAACTGTTTTTT | CASSWGQAGTNEKLFF
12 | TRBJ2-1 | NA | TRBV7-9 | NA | TGTGCCAGCAGCTCGAGTGCCCTAGAGCAGTTCTTC | CASSSSALEQFF
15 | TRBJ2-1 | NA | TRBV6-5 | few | TGTGCCAGCAGTTACTCGGGGGTAGGGCACAATGAGCAGTTCTTC | CASSYSGVGHNEQFF
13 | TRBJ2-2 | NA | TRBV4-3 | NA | TGCGCCAGCAGCCAAGAGGCACGCGGGGAGCTGTTTTTT | CASSQEARGELFF
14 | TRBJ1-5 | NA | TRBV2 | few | TGTGCCAGCAGTCCCCGGACCATGAATCAGCCCCAGCATTTT | CASSPRTMNQPQHF
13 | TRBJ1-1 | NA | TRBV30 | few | TGTGCCTGGAGTGTACGGGGGCTGGGGCCAGCTTTCTTT | CAWSVRGLGPAFF
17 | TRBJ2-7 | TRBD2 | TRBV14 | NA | TGTGCCAGCAGCCAACGGCAGGGTCTAGCGGGGAGCGACGAGCAGTACTTC | CASSQRQGLAGSDEQYF
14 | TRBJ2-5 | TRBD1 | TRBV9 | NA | TGTGCCAGCAGCGCCGGACAGGCGCTCGAGACCCAGTACTTC | CASSAGQALETQYF
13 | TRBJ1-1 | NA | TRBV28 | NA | TGTGCCAGCAGTCCCCTCCATCGGACTGAAGCTTTCTTT | CASSPLHRTEAFF